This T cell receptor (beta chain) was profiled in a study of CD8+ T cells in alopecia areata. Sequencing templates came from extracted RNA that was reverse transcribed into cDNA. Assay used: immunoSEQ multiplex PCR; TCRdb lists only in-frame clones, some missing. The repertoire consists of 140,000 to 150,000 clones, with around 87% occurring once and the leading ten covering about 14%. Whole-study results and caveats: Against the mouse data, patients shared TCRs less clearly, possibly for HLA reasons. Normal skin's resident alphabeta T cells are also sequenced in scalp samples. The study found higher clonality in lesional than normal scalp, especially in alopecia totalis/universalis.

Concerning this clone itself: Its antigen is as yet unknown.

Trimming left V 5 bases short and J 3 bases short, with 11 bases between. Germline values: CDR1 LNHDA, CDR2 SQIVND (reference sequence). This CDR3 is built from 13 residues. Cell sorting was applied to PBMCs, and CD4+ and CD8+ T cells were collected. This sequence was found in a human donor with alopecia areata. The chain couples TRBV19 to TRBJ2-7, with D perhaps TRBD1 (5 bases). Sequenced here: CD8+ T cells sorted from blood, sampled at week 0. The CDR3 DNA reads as TGTGCCAGTAGTTTTGACAGCCGCTACGAGCAGTACTTC. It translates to CASSFDSRYEQYF. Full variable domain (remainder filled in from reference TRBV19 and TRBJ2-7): DGGITQSPKYLFRKEGQNVTLSCEQNLNHDAMYWYRQDPGQGLRLIYYSQIVNDFQKGDIAEGYSVSREKKESFPLTVTSAQKNPTAFYLCASSFDSRYEQYFGPGTRLTVT.